This is a list of T cell receptor beta chains from one sample in a study of regulatory T cells in long-lasting Graves disease. TCRdb reanalysed the multiplex PCR reads using MiXCR and keeps one entry per CDR3 protein. The sample has approximately 400,000 distinct CDR3 sequences; 20% to 25% are singletons. The input for sequencing was peripheral blood mononuclear cells (PBMCs), taken when the disease was refractory, from a patient treated with antithyroid drugs. The source is a female donor with Graves disease. Each CDR3 is given with its conserved first and last residue. A D gene is named only where the DNA matches it firmly. Not every row has a clone size; where given, it reads once, few, many or a size class.

size	V	J	D	DNA	CDR3
.	TRBV9	TRBJ2-7	TRBD1	TGTGCCAGCAGTCGTGCCGGGACAGGGGAATACGAGCAGTACTTC	CASSRAGTGEYEQYF
.	TRBV12-3/TRBV12-4	TRBJ2-1	TRBD1	TGTGCCAGCAGTTTGGGACAGACGATTAGTGAGCAGTTCTTC	CASSLGQTISEQFF
many	TRBV28	TRBJ1-1	.	TGTGCCACAGAGACCGGGACCCCAACTGAAGCTTTCTTT	CATETGTPTEAFF
many	TRBV20-1	TRBJ2-7	.	TGCAGTGCTGAGCCGAACGGGGCCAAGAAAGGTTACGAGCAGTACTTC	CSAEPNGAKKGYEQYF
many	TRBV12-3/TRBV12-4	TRBJ1-6	.	TGTGCCAGCAGCTACGGAGGCCACTCCTATAATTCACCCCTCCACTTT	CASSYGGHSYNSPLHF
.	TRBV30	TRBJ2-7	TRBD2	TGTGCCTGGAGTGGTGGGAGGGCCAAGTACGAGCAGTACTTC	CAWSGGRAKYEQYF
.	TRBV10-3	TRBJ2-7	.	TGTGCCATCAGTGAGTCCCGGACTCCCGGACCCTACGAGCAGTACTTC	CAISESRTPGPYEQYF
.	TRBV5-1	TRBJ1-2	.	TGCGCCAGCAGCTTCCAGGACGGTGCCTATGGCTACACCTTC	CASSFQDGAYGYTF
.	TRBV7-9	TRBJ2-7	.	TGTGCCAGCGGGGGGAGCGGGTACTACGAGCAGTACTTC	CASGGSGYYEQYF
few	TRBV30	TRBJ2-7	.	TGTGCCTGGAACCGGGACTTAAGGAACGAGCAGTACTTC	CAWNRDLRNEQYF
few	TRBV2	TRBJ2-2	.	TGTGCCAGCGCCCGGTCCGGGAGCGCGAACACCGGGGAGCTGTTTTTT	CASARSGSANTGELFF
.	TRBV10-3	TRBJ1-5	TRBD1	TGTGCCATCAGCGAGGACAGGGGCAATCAGCCCCAGCATTTT	CAISEDRGNQPQHF
.	TRBV5-6	TRBJ1-5	TRBD1	TGTGCCAGCAGCTGGACAGGGGGGGATCAGCCCCAGCATTTT	CASSWTGGDQPQHF
many	TRBV6-2/TRBV6-3	TRBJ2-7	TRBD1	TGTGCCAGCAGTTACCCCCGACAGGGCAAAACCTACGAGCAGTACTTC	CASSYPRQGKTYEQYF
.	TRBV20-1	TRBJ2-7	.	TGCAGTGCTAGAGCTAGTCCCCACGAGCAGTACTTC	CSARASPHEQYF
many	TRBV10-3	TRBJ1-2	.	TGTGCCATCACTCAAACCGACGGAGCCTATGGCTACACCTTC	CAITQTDGAYGYTF
many	TRBV28	TRBJ2-5	.	TGTGCCAGCAAGGTCGGCCAAGAGACCCAGTACTTC	CASKVGQETQYF
.	TRBV28	TRBJ1-1	.	TGTGCCAGCAAAAGGGGCGGGTACACTGAAGCTTTCTTT	CASKRGGYTEAFF
.	TRBV13	TRBJ2-7	.	TGTGCCAGCAGCTATTCGGCGCTCTACGAGCAGTACTTC	CASSYSALYEQYF
many	TRBV28	TRBJ1-5	.	TGTGCCAGCACCGAGGTCCCCCGCAATCAGCCCCAGCATTTT	CASTEVPRNQPQHF
.	TRBV6-5	TRBJ2-5	.	TGTGCCAGCAGTTACTGGGGGGGGGCGCAGGAGACCCAGTACTTC	CASSYWGGAQETQYF
.	TRBV18	TRBJ2-7	.	TGTGCCAGCTCACCAAAGTACCACGAGCAGTACTTC	CASSPKYHEQYF
few	TRBV5-6	TRBJ2-1	.	TGTGCCAGCAGCTATAGGGTTGTACCCTACAATGAGCAGTTCTTC	CASSYRVVPYNEQFF
few	TRBV20-1	TRBJ2-7	TRBD2	TGCAGTGCTTCTAATTTAGCGGGAGGCATGTCCTACGAGCAGTACTTC	CSASNLAGGMSYEQYF
.	TRBV4-1	TRBJ2-7	TRBD1	TGCGCCAGCAGCCAAGATCGGGGACAGGGATGGAACGAGCAGTACTTC	CASSQDRGQGWNEQYF
few	TRBV9	TRBJ1-1	TRBD1	TGTGCCAGCAGCCCAACGGACAGGGCCACTGAAGCTTTCTTT	CASSPTDRATEAFF
many	TRBV3-1	TRBJ1-4	.	TGTGCCAGCAGCCCCCGGGTGCGAGGGGAAAAACTGTTTTTT	CASSPRVRGEKLFF
.	TRBV14	TRBJ1-2	.	TGTGCCAGCAGCCATACGGGGGCGTACTATGGCTACACCTTC	CASSHTGAYYGYTF
.	TRBV12-3/TRBV12-4	TRBJ2-2	.	TGTGCCAGCTCGAGGGACAGGAGAACCGGGACTAGGAACACCGGGGAGCTGTTTTTT	CASSRDRRTGTRNTGELFF
many	TRBV6-2/TRBV6-3	TRBJ2-5	TRBD2	TGTGCCAGCACCCCCCTAGCGGGAGGACAAGAGACCCAGTACTTC	CASTPLAGGQETQYF